The rows below give T cell receptor beta chains drawn from one sample of a study of T cell repertoires in cytomegalovirus infection. The antigens these receptors bind are not known. TCRdb independently ran MiXCR on the reads; one entry per CDR3 protein. The sample has around 71,000 distinct CDR3 sequences; 35% to 50% are singletons. Here the sequenced sample was CD8+ T cells from cultured PBMCs, taken from culture after CMV antigen stimulation. The source is a human donor in good health (CMV status not recorded). Some clones in this sample may be carry-over from other donors' samples. The CDR3 runs from the conserved cysteine through the conserved F or W. A D gene is named only where the DNA matches it firmly. For some rows the clone size is stated as once, few or many, or as a class when expanded; others skip it.

TRBJ1-6 TRBD1 TRBV5-5 NA CASSLGDGAGGNSPLHF TGTGCCAGCAGCTTGGGGGATGGGGCAGGGGGGAATTCACCCCTCCACTTT
TRBJ1-3 NA TRBV7-8 NA CASSSGTLSGNTIYF TGTGCCAGCAGCTCCGGGACGCTCTCTGGAAACACCATATATTTT
TRBJ2-7 NA TRBV4-1 NA CASSQEASVRSYEQYF TGCGCCAGCAGCCAAGAAGCCAGCGTCCGCTCCTACGAGCAGTACTTC
TRBJ2-2 NA TRBV6-2/TRBV6-3 NA CASSLGLNTGELFF TGTGCCAGCAGTCTGGGCCTTAACACCGGGGAGCTGTTTTTT
TRBJ2-2 NA TRBV15 NA CATSRASWTLPNTGELFF TGTGCCACCAGCAGAGCTAGTTGGACACTTCCGAACACCGGGGAGCTGTTTTTT
TRBJ1-5 TRBD1 TRBV7-3 NA CASSFTGTGQPQHF TGTGCCAGCAGCTTTACAGGGACAGGTCAGCCCCAGCATTTT
TRBJ2-2 TRBD2 TRBV10-3 NA CAISEPLAGRDTGELFF TGTGCCATCAGTGAGCCTCTAGCGGGGAGGGACACCGGGGAGCTGTTTTTT
TRBJ1-2 NA TRBV7-6 NA CASSKAGSNYGYTF TGTGCCAGCAGCAAAGCGGGTAGTAACTATGGCTACACCTTC
TRBJ2-7 TRBD1 TRBV5-6 NA CASSSPGQGIYEQYF TGTGCCAGCAGCTCCCCCGGACAGGGAATCTACGAGCAGTACTTC
TRBJ2-2 NA TRBV7-2 NA CASSLARVAGELFF TGTGCCAGCAGCTTAGCCAGGGTGGCCGGGGAGCTGTTTTTT
TRBJ2-7 NA TRBV5-4 NA CASSLSRGDYEQYF TGTGCCAGCAGCTTGTCCAGGGGAGACTACGAGCAGTACTTC
TRBJ1-2 TRBD1 TRBV6-5 NA CASSSGTGARLGYTF TGTGCCAGCAGTTCCGGGACAGGGGCCCGGCTTGGCTACACCTTC
TRBJ2-7 NA TRBV7-2 NA CASSLGLPTEQYF TGTGCCAGCAGCTTAGGGCTACCCACGGAGCAGTACTTC
TRBJ1-2 NA TRBV11-2 few CASSLELLGAGTNYGYTF TGTGCCAGCAGCTTAGAGCTTTTGGGGGCAGGCACTAACTATGGCTACACCTTC
TRBJ2-2 NA TRBV7-2 many CASSRGRTDNTGELFF TGTGCCAGCAGCCGCGGACGGACTGATAACACCGGGGAGCTGTTTTTT
TRBJ2-3 NA TRBV5-6 NA CASSLESGGTDTQYF TGTGCCAGCAGCTTGGAGTCGGGGGGCACAGATACGCAGTATTTT
TRBJ2-3 NA TRBV7-9 NA CASSGGRRGASTDTQYF TGTGCCAGCAGCGGAGGTAGGCGCGGGGCCTCCACAGATACGCAGTATTTT
TRBJ2-1 TRBD2 TRBV5-1 few CASSLASGGFSEQFF TGCGCCAGCAGCTTGGCTAGCGGGGGCTTCTCTGAGCAGTTCTTC
TRBJ1-5 NA TRBV4-1 NA CASSQEGGSGNQPQHF TGCGCCAGCAGCCAAGAGGGCGGCAGTGGCAATCAGCCCCAGCATTTT
TRBJ2-4 NA TRBV6-2/TRBV6-3 few CASSYSFGWQKNIQYF TGTGCCAGCAGTTACTCGTTCGGCTGGCAAAAAAACATTCAGTACTTC
TRBJ1-1 TRBD1 TRBV27 NA CASRTGAGTEAFF TGTGCCAGCAGAACAGGGGCGGGAACTGAAGCTTTCTTT
TRBJ2-2 TRBD1 TRBV6-1 few CASSPRGRTGELFF TGTGCCAGCAGTCCCAGGGGGCGCACCGGGGAGCTGTTTTTT
TRBJ2-1 NA TRBV27 many CASSLFMGYEQFF TGTGCCAGCAGTTTATTTATGGGCTATGAGCAGTTCTTC
TRBJ2-5 NA TRBV7-2 many CASSVGLMETQYF TGTGCCAGCAGCGTAGGACTGATGGAGACCCAGTACTTC
TRBJ1-1 NA TRBV4-1 NA CASSQDRWGTEAFF TGCGCCAGCAGCCAAGATCGTTGGGGGACTGAAGCTTTCTTT
TRBJ2-1 NA TRBV4-2 few CASSQEMGGGRYNEQFF TGTGCCAGCAGCCAAGAGATGGGCGGGGGCCGATACAATGAGCAGTTCTTC
TRBJ1-1 TRBD1 TRBV7-4 few CASRRQGGTNTEAFF TGTGCCAGCAGGAGACAAGGGGGCACGAACACTGAAGCTTTCTTT
TRBJ2-1 NA TRBV6-1 NA CASSERVENLYNEQFF TGTGCCAGCAGTGAAAGAGTGGAGAACCTCTACAATGAGCAGTTCTTC
TRBJ1-5 TRBD1 TRBV29-1 once CSVLDRGHQPQHF TGCAGCGTCCTGGACAGGGGACATCAGCCCCAGCATTTT
TRBJ1-1 TRBD1 TRBV4-2 NA CASSQDAGGNTEAFF TGTGCCAGCAGCCAAGATGCAGGGGGGAACACTGAAGCTTTCTTT
TRBJ2-1 TRBD1 TRBV6-2/TRBV6-3 NA CASRTGGRYNEQFF TGTGCCAGCAGAACAGGGGGCAGATACAATGAGCAGTTCTTC
TRBJ2-6 NA TRBV7-9 NA CASSLADGQGTFSGANVLTF TGTGCCAGCAGCTTAGCGGATGGACAAGGGACCTTCTCTGGGGCCAACGTCCTGACTTTC
TRBJ2-3 TRBD2 TRBV27 few CASSLFGGGDTQYF TGTGCCAGCAGTTTATTTGGGGGAGGGGATACGCAGTATTTT
TRBJ1-5 NA TRBV7-2 many CASSLGPTYSNQPQHF TGTGCCAGCAGCCTCGGGCCTACCTATAGCAATCAGCCCCAGCATTTT
TRBJ2-1 NA TRBV6-1 NA CASSLLGGEQFF TGTGCCAGCAGTCTACTTGGGGGTGAGCAGTTCTTC
TRBJ2-1 NA TRBV19 many CASSISGTEQFF TGTGCCAGTAGTATAAGTGGGACTGAGCAGTTCTTC
TRBJ1-1 NA TRBV4-1 NA CASSQGNVNTEAFF TGCGCCAGCAGCCAAGGAAACGTGAACACTGAAGCTTTCTTT
TRBJ2-7 TRBD1 TRBV27 NA CASSLRGPYYEQYF TGTGCCAGCAGTTTGAGGGGGCCCTACTACGAGCAGTACTTC
TRBJ2-2 NA TRBV29-1 NA CSVELGTTNTGELFF TGCAGCGTTGAATTAGGGACAACGAACACCGGGGAGCTGTTTTTT
TRBJ2-3 NA TRBV27 NA CASSLADTQYF TGTGCCAGCAGTTTAGCCGATACGCAGTATTTT
TRBJ1-4 NA TRBV7-8 NA CASSLSYELKLFF TGTGCCAGCAGCTTGTCTTATGAGTTGAAACTGTTTTTT
TRBJ2-1 NA TRBV7-6 many CASSKDRILNNEQFF TGTGCCAGCAGCAAAGACAGGATACTAAACAATGAGCAGTTCTTC
TRBJ2-1 NA TRBV7-2 NA CASSFSPREPYNEQFF TGTGCCAGCAGCTTTAGTCCGAGGGAGCCTTACAATGAGCAGTTCTTC
TRBJ1-5 TRBD1 TRBV2 few CASARYTGGDNQPQHF TGTGCCAGCGCTAGATACACAGGGGGAGACAATCAGCCCCAGCATTTT
TRBJ2-3 NA TRBV7-2 NA CASRGAADTQYF TGTGCCAGCAGGGGGGCAGCAGATACGCAGTATTTT
TRBJ1-1 NA TRBV7-8 many CASSLDRVNTEAFF TGTGCCAGCAGCTTAGACAGGGTGAACACTGAAGCTTTCTTT
TRBJ2-3 TRBD2 TRBV12-3/TRBV12-4 NA CASSPDTTSGGDTQYF TGTGCCAGCAGTCCCGATACGACTAGCGGGGGGGATACGCAGTATTTT
TRBJ2-7 NA TRBV7-6 NA CASSSPLSYEQYF TGTGCCAGCAGCTCCCCACTCTCCTACGAGCAGTACTTC
TRBJ1-5 NA TRBV27 many CASSPLSGNQPQHF TGTGCCAGCAGTCCTCTCTCCGGGAATCAGCCCCAGCATTTT
TRBJ2-3 TRBD2 TRBV28 NA CASSLMGPSGQRTDTQYF TGTGCCAGCAGTTTAATGGGGCCTAGCGGACAACGCACAGATACGCAGTATTTT
TRBJ2-3 NA TRBV7-2 many CASSLVGSGAGTDTQYF TGTGCCAGCAGCTTAGTCGGTTCGGGGGCAGGCACAGATACGCAGTATTTT
TRBJ1-1 NA TRBV7-9 NA CASHGLHTEAFF TGTGCCAGCCATGGACTGCACACTGAAGCTTTCTTT
TRBJ2-2 TRBD1 TRBV7-6 few CASSPDRGPRTNTGELFF TGTGCCAGCAGCCCGGACAGGGGCCCCCGAACTAACACCGGGGAGCTGTTTTTT
TRBJ1-1 NA TRBV7-2 many CASSLVTRGSTEAFF TGTGCCAGCAGCTTAGTAACAAGGGGGAGCACTGAAGCTTTCTTT
TRBJ2-7 NA TRBV6-6 NA CASSYLLGEQYF TGTGCCAGCAGTTACTTGCTGGGGGAGCAGTACTTC
TRBJ1-3 NA TRBV4-2 few CASSPPTGSSGNTIYF TGTGCCAGCAGCCCCCCGACGGGCTCTTCTGGAAACACCATATATTTT